This T cell receptor (beta chain) originates from a study of blood T cell repertoires in COVID-19. Overall study context: T cells, B-cell-depleted T cells, or PBMCs supplied cDNA or gDNA.

In the source study's methods: Reference gene primer amplification gave estimated nucleated cell counts. Clones were read by immunoSEQ multiplex PCR, and TCRdb kept only the in-frame ones, dropping some. V and J calls and clone size are as listed in that table; D and trimming were resolved from the DNA. The data hold around 270,000 clones, with 75% to 90% observed a single time. CDR3 length equals 13 residues. V gave up 1 base and J gave up 8 bases, with 11 bases separating them. Looked up from germline, CDR1 is SGHAT and CDR2 is FQDESV (reference sequence). The sequencing input was peripheral blood. V gene TRBV11-1 combines with J gene TRBJ1-1, with D possibly TRBD1 on 6 matching bases. The clonotype comes from a man aged 35 to 55 with acute or convalescent COVID-19. For the CDR3, the DNA is TGTGCCAGCAGCTTAGGGGGACAACTAGAAGCTTTCTTT. Encoded protein: CASSLGGQLEAFF.